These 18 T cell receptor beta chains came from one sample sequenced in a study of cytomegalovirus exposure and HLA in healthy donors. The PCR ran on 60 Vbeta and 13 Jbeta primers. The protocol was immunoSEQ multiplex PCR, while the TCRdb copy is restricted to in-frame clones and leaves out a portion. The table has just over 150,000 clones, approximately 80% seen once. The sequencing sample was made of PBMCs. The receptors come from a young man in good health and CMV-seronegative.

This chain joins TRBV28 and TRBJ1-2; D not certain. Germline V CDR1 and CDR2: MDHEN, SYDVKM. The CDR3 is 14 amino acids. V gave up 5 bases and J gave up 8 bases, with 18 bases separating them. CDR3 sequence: CASSLSLGRAGYTF. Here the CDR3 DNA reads TGTGCCAGCAGTCTTAGTCTGGGGAGGGCCGGCTACACCTTC.

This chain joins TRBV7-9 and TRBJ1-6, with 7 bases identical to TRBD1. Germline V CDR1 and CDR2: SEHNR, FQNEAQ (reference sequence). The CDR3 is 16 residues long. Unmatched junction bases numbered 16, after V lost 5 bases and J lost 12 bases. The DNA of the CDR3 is TGTGCCAGCAGCCGTGCCGGGACAGCCTTTTCAGTACCCCTCCACTTT. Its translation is CASSRAGTAFSVPLHF.

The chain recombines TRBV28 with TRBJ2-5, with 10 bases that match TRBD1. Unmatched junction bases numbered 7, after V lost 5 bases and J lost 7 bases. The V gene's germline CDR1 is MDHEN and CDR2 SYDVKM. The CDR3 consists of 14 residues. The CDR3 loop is CASSPGQGIGTQYF. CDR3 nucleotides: TGTGCCAGCAGTCCGGGACAGGGGATTGGGACCCAGTACTTC.

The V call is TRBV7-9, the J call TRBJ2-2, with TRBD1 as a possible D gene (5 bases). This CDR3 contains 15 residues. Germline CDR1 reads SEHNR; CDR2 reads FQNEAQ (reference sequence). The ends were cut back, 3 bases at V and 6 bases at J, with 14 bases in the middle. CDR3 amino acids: CASSFSRGGSGELFF. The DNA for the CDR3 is TGTGCCAGCAGCTTCAGTAGGGGCGGCTCCGGGGAGCTGTTTTTT. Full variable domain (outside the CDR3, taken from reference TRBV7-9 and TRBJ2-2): DTGVSQNPRHKITKRGQNVTFRCDPISEHNRLYWYRQTLGQGPEFLTYFQNEAQLEKSRLLSDRFSAERPKGSFSTLEIQRTEQGDSAMYLCASSFSRGGSGELFFGEGSRLTVL.

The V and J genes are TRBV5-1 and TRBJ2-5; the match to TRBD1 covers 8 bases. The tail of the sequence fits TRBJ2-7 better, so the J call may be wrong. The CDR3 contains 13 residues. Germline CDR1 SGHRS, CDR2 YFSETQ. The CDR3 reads CASSSLGQGEQYF. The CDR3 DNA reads TGCGCCAGCAGCTCCCTCGGACAGGGCGAGCAGTACTTC.

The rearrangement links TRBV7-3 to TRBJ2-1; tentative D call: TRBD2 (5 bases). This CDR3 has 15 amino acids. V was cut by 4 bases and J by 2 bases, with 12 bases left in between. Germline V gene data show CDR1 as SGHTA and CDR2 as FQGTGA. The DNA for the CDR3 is TGTGCCAGCAGCTCAAGCGTGGGAGCCTACAATGAGCAGTTCTTC. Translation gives CASSSSVGAYNEQFF.

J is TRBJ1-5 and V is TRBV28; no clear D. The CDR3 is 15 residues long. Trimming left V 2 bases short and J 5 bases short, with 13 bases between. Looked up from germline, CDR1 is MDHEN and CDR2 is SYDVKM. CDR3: CASSLGGQKYQPQHF. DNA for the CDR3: TGTGCCAGCAGTTTAGGAGGCCAGAAGTATCAGCCCCAGCATTTT.

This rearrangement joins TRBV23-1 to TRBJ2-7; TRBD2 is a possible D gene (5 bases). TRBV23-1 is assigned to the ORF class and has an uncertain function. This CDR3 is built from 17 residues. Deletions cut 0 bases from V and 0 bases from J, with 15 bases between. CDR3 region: CASSQSARARGSYEQYF. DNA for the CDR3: TGCGCCAGCAGTCAATCGGCCCGGGCACGGGGCTCCTACGAGCAGTACTTC.

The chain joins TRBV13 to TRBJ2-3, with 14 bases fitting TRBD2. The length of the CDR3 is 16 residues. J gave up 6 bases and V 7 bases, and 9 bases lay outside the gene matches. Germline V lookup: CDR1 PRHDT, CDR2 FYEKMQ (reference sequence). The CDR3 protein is CASTSTSGGAFDTQYF. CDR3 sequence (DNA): TGTGCCAGCACATCGACTAGCGGGGGGGCTTTTGATACGCAGTATTTT.

The CDR3 bases are TGTGCCAGTAGTAAGGTCCCGAAGACTAGCGGGGGGGCCAAGGATGAGCAGTTCTTC. Residues: CASSKVPKTSGGAKDEQFF. The gene calls are TRBV19 and TRBJ2-1, with 14 bases identical to TRBD2. Germline-derived CDR1 and CDR2 are LNHDA and SQIVND (reference sequence). Unmatched junction bases numbered 16, after V lost 4 bases and J lost 8 bases. The CDR3 spans 19 residues.

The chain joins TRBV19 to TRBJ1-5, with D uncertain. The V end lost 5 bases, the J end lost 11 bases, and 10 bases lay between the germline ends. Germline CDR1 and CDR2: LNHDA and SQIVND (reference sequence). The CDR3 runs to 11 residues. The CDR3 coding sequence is TGTGCCAGTAGTGTCCCCGGGTCCCAGCATTTT. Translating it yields CASSVPGSQHF.

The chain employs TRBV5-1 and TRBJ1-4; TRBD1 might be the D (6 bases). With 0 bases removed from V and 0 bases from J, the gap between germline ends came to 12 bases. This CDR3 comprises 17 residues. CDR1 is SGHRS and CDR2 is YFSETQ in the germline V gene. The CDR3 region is CASSLARRTATNEKLFF. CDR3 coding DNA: TGCGCCAGCAGCTTGGCCCGCCGGACAGCAACTAATGAAAAACTGTTTTTT. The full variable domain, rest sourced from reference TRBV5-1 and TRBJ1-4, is KAGVTQTPRYLIKTRGQQVTLSCSPISGHRSVSWYQQTPGQGLQFLFEYFSETQRNKGNFPGRFSGRQFSNSRSEMNVSTLELGDSALYLCASSLARRTATNEKLFFGSGTQLSVL.

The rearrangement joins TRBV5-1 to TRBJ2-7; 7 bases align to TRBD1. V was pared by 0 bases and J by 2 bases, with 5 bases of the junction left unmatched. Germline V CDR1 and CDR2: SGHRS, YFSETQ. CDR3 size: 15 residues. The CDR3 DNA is TGCGCCAGCAGCTTGGCAGGACAGGTGCCCTACGAGCAGTACTTC. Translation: CASSLAGQVPYEQYF.

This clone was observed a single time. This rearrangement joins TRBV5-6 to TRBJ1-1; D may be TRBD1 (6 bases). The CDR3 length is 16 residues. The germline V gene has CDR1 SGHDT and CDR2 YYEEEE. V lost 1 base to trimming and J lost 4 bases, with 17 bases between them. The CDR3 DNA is TGTGCCAGCAGCTTGAATGGGGGCGGTGATGGCACTGAAGCTTTCTTT. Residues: CASSLNGGGDGTEAFF.

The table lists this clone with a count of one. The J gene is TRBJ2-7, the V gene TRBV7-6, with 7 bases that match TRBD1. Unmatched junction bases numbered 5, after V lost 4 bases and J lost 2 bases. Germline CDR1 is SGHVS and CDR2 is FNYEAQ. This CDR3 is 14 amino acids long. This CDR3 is CASSSRDSAYEQYF. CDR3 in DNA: TGTGCCAGCAGCTCCCGGGACAGCGCCTACGAGCAGTACTTC.

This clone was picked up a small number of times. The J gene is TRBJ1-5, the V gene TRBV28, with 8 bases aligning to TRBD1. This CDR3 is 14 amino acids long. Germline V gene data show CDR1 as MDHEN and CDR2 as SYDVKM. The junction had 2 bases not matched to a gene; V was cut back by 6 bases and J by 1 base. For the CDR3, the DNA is TGTGCCAGCAGATGGACAGGGAGCAATCAGCCCCAGCATTTT. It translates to CASRWTGSNQPQHF.

CDR3 sequence: CASSDTGKTGLRTQYF. CDR3 bases: TGTGCCAGTAGCGACACAGGCAAAACCGGATTACGGACCCAGTACTTC. The chain carries TRBV19 and TRBJ2-5, with a tentative D call TRBD1 (5 bases). Trimming took off 6 bases at V and 7 bases at J, with 24 bases between the two ends. Germline loops: CDR1 LNHDA, CDR2 SQIVND (reference sequence). The CDR3 extends over 16 amino acids.

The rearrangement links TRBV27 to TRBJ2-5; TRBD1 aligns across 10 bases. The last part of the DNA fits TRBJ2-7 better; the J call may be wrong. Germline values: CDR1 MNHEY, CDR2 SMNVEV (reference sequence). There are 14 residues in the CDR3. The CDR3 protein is CASSLTGGAYEQYF. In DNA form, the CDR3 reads TGTGCCAGCAGTTTGACAGGGGGCGCCTACGAGCAGTACTTC.